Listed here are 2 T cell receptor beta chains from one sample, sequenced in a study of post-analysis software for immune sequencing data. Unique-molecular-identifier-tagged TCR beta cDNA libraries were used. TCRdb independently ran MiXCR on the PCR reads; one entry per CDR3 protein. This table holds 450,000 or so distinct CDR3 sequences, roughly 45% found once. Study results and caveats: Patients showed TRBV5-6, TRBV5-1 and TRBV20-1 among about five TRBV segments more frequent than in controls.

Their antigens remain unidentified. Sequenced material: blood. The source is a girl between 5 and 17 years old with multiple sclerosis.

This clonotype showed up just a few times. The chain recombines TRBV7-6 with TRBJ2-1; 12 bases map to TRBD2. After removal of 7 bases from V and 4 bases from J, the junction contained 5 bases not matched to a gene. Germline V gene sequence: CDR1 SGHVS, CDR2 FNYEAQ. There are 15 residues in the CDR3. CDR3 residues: CASNVLAGGYNEQFF. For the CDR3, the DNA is TGTGCCAGCAACGTACTAGCGGGAGGATACAATGAGCAGTTCTTC.

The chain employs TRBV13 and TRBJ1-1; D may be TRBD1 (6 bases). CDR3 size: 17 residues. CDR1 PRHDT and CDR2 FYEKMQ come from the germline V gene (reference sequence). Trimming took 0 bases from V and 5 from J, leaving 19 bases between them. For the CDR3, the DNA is TGTGCCAGCAGCTTAGGAGCGGGGGGCTTAGTATTAACTGAAGCTTTCTTT. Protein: CASSLGAGGLVLTEAFF.